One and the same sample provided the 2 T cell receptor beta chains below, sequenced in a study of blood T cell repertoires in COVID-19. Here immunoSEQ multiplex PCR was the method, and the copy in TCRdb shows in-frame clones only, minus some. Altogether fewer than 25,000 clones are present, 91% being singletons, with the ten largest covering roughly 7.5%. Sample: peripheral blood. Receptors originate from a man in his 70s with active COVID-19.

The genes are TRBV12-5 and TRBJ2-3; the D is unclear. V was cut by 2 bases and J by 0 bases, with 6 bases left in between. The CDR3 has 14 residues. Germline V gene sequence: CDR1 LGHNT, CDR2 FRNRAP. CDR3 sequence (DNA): TGTGCTAGTGGTTTGACTGGTAGCACAGATACGCAGTATTTT. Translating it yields CASGLTGSTDTQYF.

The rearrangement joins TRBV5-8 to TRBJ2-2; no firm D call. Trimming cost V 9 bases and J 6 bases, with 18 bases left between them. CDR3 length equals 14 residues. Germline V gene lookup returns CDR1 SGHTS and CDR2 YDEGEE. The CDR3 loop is CATLRRGFAGELFF. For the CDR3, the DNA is TGTGCCACCTTAAGGCGCGGATTTGCCGGGGAGCTGTTTTTT.